These 19 T cell receptor beta chains were all obtained from the same sample, sequenced in a study of beta chain features in type 1 diabetes. Study-level findings and limits: Shorter TCRB CDR3s, moderately but significantly so, were found in Type 1 diabetes patients in all four CD4+ subsets.

Expressed TCRB transcripts were sequenced because the entire RNA isolate underwent reverse transcription. The method was immunoSEQ multiplex PCR; TCRdb's version includes in-frame clones alone and lacks a portion of them. The sample has 350,000 to 450,000 clones, roughly 12% seen once. These receptors' antigens are unknown. Sequenced material: naive CD4+ T cells from blood. These receptors all come from a woman aged 18-35 years with type 1 diabetes.

This clone showed up just a few times. The chain employs TRBV30 and TRBJ1-2, with D possibly being TRBD1 (6 bases). Trimming took 6 bases from V and 4 from J, leaving 15 bases between them. The CDR3 extends over 13 amino acids. Germline assignment: CDR1 GTSNPN and CDR2 SVGIG (reference sequence). CDR3 nucleotide sequence: TGTGCCTGCAATAACAGGGAGGGCTATGGCTACACCTTC. Protein: CACNNREGYGYTF.

This clone was seen only a few times. This chain connects TRBV5-4 to TRBJ2-4, with D maybe TRBD2 (6 bases). The V and J ends lost 0 bases and 7 bases respectively, with 8 bases between them. This CDR3 is built from 13 residues. Germline V gene lookup returns CDR1 SGHNT and CDR2 YYREEE (reference sequence). The CDR3: CASSLAGENIQYF. For the CDR3, the DNA is TGTGCCAGCAGCTTGGCGGGAGAGAACATTCAGTACTTC.

V usage is TRBV6-6 and J usage is TRBJ1-5; D call uncertain. This CDR3 region has 13 residues. V was cut by 5 bases and J by 2 bases, with 7 bases left in between. Germline V gives CDR1 MNHNY, CDR2 SVGAGI (reference sequence). This CDR3 is CASSPSGNQPQHF. In DNA form, the CDR3 reads TGTGCCAGCAGTCCCTCAGGCAATCAGCCCCAGCATTTT.

This clone was found a few times. The chain uses TRBV5-1 and TRBJ2-7; possible D gene TRBD1, 6 bases. CDR3 length: 13 residues. Germline V gene data show CDR1 as SGHRS and CDR2 as YFSETQ. Trimming pared 4 bases from V and 1 base from J, leaving 9 bases between. The CDR3 reads CASSVTGSYEQYF. In DNA form, the CDR3 reads TGCGCCAGCAGCGTTACAGGGTCCTACGAGCAGTACTTC.

This clone was seen a handful of times. The J gene is TRBJ2-5, the V gene TRBV7-9, with TRBD1 identical over 7 bases. The CDR3 extends over 13 amino acids. V was pared by 6 bases and J by 3 bases, with 4 bases of the junction left unmatched. Germline lookup yields CDR1 SEHNR and CDR2 FQNEAQ (reference sequence). CDR3 sequence: CASRRDSKETQYF. The CDR3 DNA reads as TGTGCCAGCAGGAGGGACAGCAAAGAGACCCAGTACTTC.

There are a few counts of this clone. The rearrangement joins TRBV4-2 to TRBJ1-2; D is unresolved. Trimming pared 0 bases from V and 1 base from J, leaving 12 bases between. Looked up from germline, CDR1 is LGHNA and CDR2 is YNFKEQ. The CDR3 runs 16 residues. The CDR3 here is CASSQDLGEYNYGYTF. CDR3 coding DNA: TGTGCCAGCAGCCAAGATCTCGGAGAGTATAACTATGGCTACACCTTC.

The chain recombines TRBV7-2 with TRBJ2-3; D uncertain. The V end was cut by 1 base, the J end by 4 bases, with 9 bases between. Germline V CDR1 and CDR2: SGHTA, FQGNSA. The CDR3 loop spans 14 amino acids. CDR3 in amino acids: CASSLGIQADTQYF. The CDR3, as DNA: TGTGCCAGCAGCTTAGGGATTCAGGCAGATACGCAGTATTTT.

This rearrangement joins TRBV11-2 to TRBJ2-2; no firm D call. The CDR3 is 13 amino acids. Germline V gives CDR1 SGHAT, CDR2 FQNNGV. With 5 bases removed from V and 10 bases from J, the gap between germline ends came to 14 bases. CDR3 DNA sequence: TGTGCCAGCAGCACCTTGAGGTTACCGGAGCTGTTTTTT. Its protein is CASSTLRLPELFF.

This clone was counted only a few times. V gene TRBV4-3 combines with J gene TRBJ2-2; D remains ambiguous. Germline CDR1 reads LGHNA; CDR2 reads YSLEER. Trimming pared 5 bases from V and 0 bases from J, leaving 10 bases between. The CDR3 runs 15 residues. CDR3 bases: TGCGCCAGCAGCGCTGTACTCTCGAACACCGGGGAGCTGTTTTTT. Protein product: CASSAVLSNTGELFF.

This clone has only a few counts. The CDR3 here is CAEAGTSGYNEQFF. CDR3 DNA sequence: TGTGCCGAAGCCGGGACTAGCGGGTACAATGAGCAGTTCTTC. This chain uses TRBV19 with TRBJ2-1; TRBD2 aligns across 12 bases. The CDR3 sequence is 14 residues long. Germline V lookup: CDR1 LNHDA, CDR2 SQIVND (reference sequence). V shed 11 bases and J 4 bases; nucleotides not matched to a gene: 6.

This clone was observed a few times. This sequence joins TRBV27 and TRBJ1-1; D possibly corresponds to TRBD1 (6 bases). V was clipped by 8 bases and J by 0 bases, with 13 bases between them. The CDR3 is 14 residues long. Germline CDR1 and CDR2: MNHEY and SMNVEV (reference sequence). CDR3 nucleotides: TGTGCCAGCGGTCCAGGGGTGGTGAACACTGAAGCTTTCTTT. Its translation is CASGPGVVNTEAFF.

This clone was seen more than once but under ten times. The rearrangement uses TRBV7-2 and TRBJ2-7, with 11 bases matching TRBD2. J gave up 5 bases and V 5 bases, and 5 bases lay outside the gene matches. CDR3 length: 14 residues. Germline CDR1 and CDR2: SGHTA and FQGNSA. CDR3 in DNA: TGTGCCAGCAGCCAACTAGCGGGGGTGCACGAGCAGTACTTC. Its translation is CASSQLAGVHEQYF.

This clone was found a few times. The same CDR3 is also encoded by other DNA sequences in this sample. The chain employs TRBV7-2 and TRBJ2-5, with D maybe TRBD1 (6 bases). Germline V gives CDR1 SGHTA, CDR2 FQGNSA. The V gene lost 1 base and the J gene lost 5 bases, with 11 bases spanning the gap. This CDR3 has 14 amino acids. CDR3 nucleotide sequence: TGTGCCAGCAGCTTAGGAGGGGGTGGGGAGACCCAGTACTTC. This gives the protein CASSLGGGGETQYF.

This chain links TRBV28 with TRBJ2-1; the match to TRBD2 covers 12 bases. Germline loops: CDR1 MDHEN, CDR2 SYDVKM. J gave up 9 bases and V 6 bases, and 9 bases lay outside the gene matches. The CDR3 sequence is 15 residues long. The CDR3 nucleotides are TGTGCCAGCAGCCAAGAGACTAGCGGGAGTGGTGAGCAGTTCTTC. Protein product: CASSQETSGSGEQFF.

The chain recombines TRBV15 with TRBJ2-3, with 8 bases matching TRBD1. The CDR3 covers 17 residues. The junction had 11 bases not matched to a gene; V was cut back by 4 bases and J by 2 bases. From germline, CDR1 is LNHNV and CDR2 YYDKDF (reference sequence). CDR3: CATSMKRTGGHTDTQYF. In nucleotides, the CDR3 is TGTGCCACCAGCATGAAGAGAACAGGGGGACACACAGATACGCAGTATTTT.

In its sample, this clone was seen a few times. The CDR3 DNA reads as TGCGCCAGCACTCCTCAGGACAGGGGATGGTATGGCTACACCTTC. The encoded protein is CASTPQDRGWYGYTF. The gene calls are TRBV4-3 and TRBJ1-2, with TRBD1 matching 9 bases. Germline V gives CDR1 LGHNA, CDR2 YSLEER. V gave up 7 bases and J gave up 5 bases; unmatched junction bases: 11. This CDR3 region has 15 residues.

The table lists this clone with a few counts. This chain links TRBV5-1 with TRBJ2-1, with 9 bases fitting TRBD2. Trimming at V came to 6 bases and at J to 4 bases, leaving 8 bases not matched to a gene. This CDR3 spans 15 amino acids. Looked up from germline, CDR1 is SGHRS and CDR2 is YFSETQ. DNA of the CDR3: TGCGCCAGCAAACCGCCAGCGGGGGGTTACAATGAGCAGTTCTTC. Translation: CASKPPAGGYNEQFF.

J is TRBJ2-3 and V is TRBV29-1, with TRBD2 identical over 8 bases. Germline assignment: CDR1 SQVTM and CDR2 ANQGSEA. The CDR3 runs 13 residues. With V trimmed by 3 bases and J by 6 bases, 5 bases remained unmatched. The CDR3 region is CSVEAGGPDTQYF. Written as DNA, the CDR3 is TGCAGCGTTGAGGCGGGAGGTCCGGATACGCAGTATTTT.

This clone came up a few times. The chain uses TRBV20-1 and TRBJ2-5; no clear D. CDR1 DFQATT and CDR2 SNEGSKA come from the germline V gene (reference sequence). Trimming pared 4 bases from V and 2 bases from J, leaving 5 bases between. This CDR3 comprises 11 residues. CDR3 in amino acids: CSAKRQETQYF. CDR3 DNA sequence: TGCAGTGCTAAGAGGCAAGAGACCCAGTACTTC.